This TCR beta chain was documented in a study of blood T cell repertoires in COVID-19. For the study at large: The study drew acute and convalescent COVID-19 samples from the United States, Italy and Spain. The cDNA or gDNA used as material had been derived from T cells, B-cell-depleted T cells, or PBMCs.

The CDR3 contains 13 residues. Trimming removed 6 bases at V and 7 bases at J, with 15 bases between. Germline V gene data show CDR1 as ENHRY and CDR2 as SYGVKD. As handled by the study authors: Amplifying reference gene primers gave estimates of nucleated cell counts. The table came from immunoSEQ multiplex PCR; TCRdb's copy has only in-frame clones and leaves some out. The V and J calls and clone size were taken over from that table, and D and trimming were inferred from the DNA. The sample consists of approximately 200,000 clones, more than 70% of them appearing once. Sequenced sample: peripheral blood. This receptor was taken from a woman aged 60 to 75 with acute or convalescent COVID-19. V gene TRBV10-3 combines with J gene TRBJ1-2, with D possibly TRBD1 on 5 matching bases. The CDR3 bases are TGTGCCATCAGAGATACAGGAGTTGTTGGCTACACCTTC. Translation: CAIRDTGVVGYTF.